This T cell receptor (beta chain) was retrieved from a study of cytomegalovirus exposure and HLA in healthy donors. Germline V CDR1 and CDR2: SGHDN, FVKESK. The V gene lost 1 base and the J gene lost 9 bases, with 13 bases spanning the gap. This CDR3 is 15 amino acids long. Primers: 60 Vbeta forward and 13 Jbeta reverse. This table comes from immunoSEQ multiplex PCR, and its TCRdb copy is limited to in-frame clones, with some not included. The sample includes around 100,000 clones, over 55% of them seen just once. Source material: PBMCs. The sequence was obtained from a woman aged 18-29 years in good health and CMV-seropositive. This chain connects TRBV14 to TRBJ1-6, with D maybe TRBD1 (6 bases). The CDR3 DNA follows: TGTGCCAGCAGCCAAGCTGCCGGGGGGCCTTCACCCCTCCACTTT. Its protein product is CASSQAAGGPSPLHF. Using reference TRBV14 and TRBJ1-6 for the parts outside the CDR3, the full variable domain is EAGVTQFPSHSVIEKGQTVTLRCDPISGHDNLYWYRRVMGKEIKFLLHFVKESKQDESGMPNNRFLAERTGGTYSTLKVQPAELEDSGVYFCASSQAAGGPSPLHFGNGTRLTVT.